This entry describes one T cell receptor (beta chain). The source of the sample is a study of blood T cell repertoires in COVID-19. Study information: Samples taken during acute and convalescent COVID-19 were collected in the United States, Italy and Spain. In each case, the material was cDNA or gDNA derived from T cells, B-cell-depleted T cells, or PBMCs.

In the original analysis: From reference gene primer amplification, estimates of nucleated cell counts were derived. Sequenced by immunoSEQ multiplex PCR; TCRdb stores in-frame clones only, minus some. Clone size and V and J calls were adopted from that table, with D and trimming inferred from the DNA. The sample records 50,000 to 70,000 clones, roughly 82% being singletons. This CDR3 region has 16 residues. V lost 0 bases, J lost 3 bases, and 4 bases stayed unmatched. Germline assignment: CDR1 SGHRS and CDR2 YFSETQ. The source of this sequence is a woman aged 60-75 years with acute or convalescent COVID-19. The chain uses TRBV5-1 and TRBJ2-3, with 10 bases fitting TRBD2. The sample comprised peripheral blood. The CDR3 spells CASSLVIAGGTDTQYF. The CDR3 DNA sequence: TGCGCCAGCAGCTTGGTGATAGCGGGGGGTACAGATACGCAGTATTTT.